This T cell receptor (beta chain) is drawn from a study of T cell responses to AZD1222 COVID-19 vaccine. The study, taken as a whole, reports: Seropositive at baseline were only six or seven AZD1222 recipients. Sampled repertoires all dated from after the peak T cell response.

Details on this clone: The antigen is not known.

TCRdb keeps only in-frame clones here, not all; method: immunoSEQ multiplex PCR. The table includes 150,000 or so clones, roughly 94% detected once. The clonotype was recovered from an adult in good health. The sequencing here drew on peripheral blood, taken on day 0 of AZD1222 vaccination.

DNA of the CDR3: TGCAGTGCTAGTGAAATTGAGTTTAACTATGGCTACACCTTC. It is translated as CSASEIEFNYGYTF. V and J are TRBV20-1 and TRBJ1-2, with unresolved D. CDR1 DFQATT and CDR2 SNEGSKA come from the germline V gene (reference sequence). The CDR3 extends over 14 amino acids. V was cut by 3 bases and J by 1 base, with 12 bases left in between.